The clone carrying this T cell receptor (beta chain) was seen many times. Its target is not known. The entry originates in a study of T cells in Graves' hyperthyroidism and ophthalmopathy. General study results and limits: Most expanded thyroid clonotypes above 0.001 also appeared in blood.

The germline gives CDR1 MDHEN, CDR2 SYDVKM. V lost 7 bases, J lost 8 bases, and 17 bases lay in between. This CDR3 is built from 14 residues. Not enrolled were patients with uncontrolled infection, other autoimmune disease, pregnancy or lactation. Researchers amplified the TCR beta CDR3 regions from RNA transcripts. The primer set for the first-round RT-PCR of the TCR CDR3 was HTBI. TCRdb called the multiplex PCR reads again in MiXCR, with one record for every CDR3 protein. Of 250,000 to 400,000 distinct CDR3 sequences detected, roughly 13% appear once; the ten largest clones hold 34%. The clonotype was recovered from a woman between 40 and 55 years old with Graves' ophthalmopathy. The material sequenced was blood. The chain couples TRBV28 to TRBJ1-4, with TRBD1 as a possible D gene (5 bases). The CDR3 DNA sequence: TGTGCCAGCACGCCCCCCGGGGGGAGGGAAAAACTGTTTTTT. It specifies CASTPPGGREKLFF.